Each of the 18 T cell receptor beta chains below was sequenced from the same sample in a study of memory CD4+ T cells and cytomegalovirus serostatus. The sort gate was single viable CD3+CD4+CD8-CD45RO+ cells for memory CD4+ T cells. TCRdb keeps only in-frame clones here, not all; method: immunoSEQ multiplex PCR. The sample includes about 50,000 clones, under 80% of them seen just once. The specimen was memory CD4+ T cells from blood. The origin of the receptors is an adult in good health and CMV-seronegative.

To note about this clone: A junction end diverges from the germline sequence, so it may reflect a read error. This chain uses TRBV7-7 with TRBJ2-5; D not resolved. CDR1 and CDR2 (germline): SSHAT, FNYEAQ (reference sequence). This CDR3 contains 15 residues. CDR3 DNA: TGTGCTAGCAGCTCAAGCACCTCACAACAAGAGACCCAGTACTTC. Translation gives CASSSSTSQQETQYF.

Note on this clone: Other nucleotide sequences in the sample specify the same CDR3. The chain employs TRBV5-1 and TRBJ2-3; D unresolved. The V end lost 0 bases, the J end lost 2 bases, and 10 bases lay between the germline ends. The CDR3 runs 15 residues. Germline V lookup: CDR1 SGHRS, CDR2 YFSETQ. The CDR3 DNA reads as TGCGCCAGCAGCTTGGTGGGAAACCCCACAGATACGCAGTATTTT. It codes for CASSLVGNPTDTQYF.

This clone was seen once. CDR3 nucleotide sequence: TGTGCCAGCAGCTTCGCGGGGAAGGGGACCCAGTACTTC. It translates to CASSFAGKGTQYF. This chain links TRBV7-3 with TRBJ2-5, with D perhaps TRBD2 (6 bases). V shed 3 bases and J shed 7 bases, with 12 bases lying between them. The CDR3 totals 13 residues. Germline V CDR1 and CDR2: SGHTA, FQGTGA.

This chain joins TRBV28 and TRBJ2-2; 7 nucleotides align to TRBD2. Germline CDR1 is MDHEN and CDR2 is SYDVKM. V gave up 5 bases and J gave up 8 bases; unmatched junction bases: 5. The CDR3 runs 13 residues. CDR3 amino acids: CASSPGGVGELFF. In DNA, the CDR3 is TGTGCCAGCAGTCCTGGGGGGGTAGGGGAGCTGTTTTTT.

The chain couples TRBV7-6 to TRBJ2-7; 11 bases map to TRBD2. J gave up 2 bases and V 2 bases, and 2 bases lay outside the gene matches. The CDR3 runs to 15 residues. Germline lookup yields CDR1 SGHVS and CDR2 FNYEAQ. CDR3 coding DNA: TGTGCCAGCAGCTTAACTAGCGGGAGAGCCTACGAGCAGTACTTC. Its protein is CASSLTSGRAYEQYF.

The chain carries TRBV25-1 and TRBJ2-5, with TRBD1 as a possible D gene (5 bases). Germline V lookup: CDR1 MGHDK, CDR2 SYGVNS. CDR3 length equals 15 residues. Trimming removed 2 bases at V and 1 base at J, with 11 bases between. CDR3 DNA sequence: TGTGCCAGCAGTGAAGCCAGGGCTATCCAAGAGACCCAGTACTTC. Protein sequence: CASSEARAIQETQYF.

V usage is TRBV19 and J usage is TRBJ2-7, with D possibly matching TRBD2 (6 bases). Germline assignment: CDR1 LNHDA and CDR2 SQIVND (reference sequence). The CDR3 consists of 15 residues. Trimming removed 5 bases at V and 3 bases at J, with 17 bases between. The CDR3 nucleotides are TGTGCCAGTAGTTCCGTAGAGGGAGGAAGCTACGAGCAGTACTTC. It is translated as CASSSVEGGSYEQYF.

The chain joins TRBV6-1 to TRBJ2-3, with D possibly called TRBD1 or TRBD2 (5 bases each). Germline V gene data show CDR1 as MNHNS and CDR2 as SASEGT. This CDR3 is 15 amino acids long. Trimming shortened V by 6 bases and J by 0 bases, and 13 bases separated the two germline ends. The CDR3 bases are TGTGCCAGCAGCAGGGACCCCACTAGCACAGATACGCAGTATTTT. Its protein product is CASSRDPTSTDTQYF.

The CDR3 loop is CASSRTSGRASTDTQYF. CDR3 DNA: TGTGCCAGCAGCAGGACTAGCGGGAGGGCCAGCACAGATACGCAGTATTTT. The chain couples TRBV5-4 to TRBJ2-3; TRBD2 matches 15 bases. V shed 4 bases and J 0 bases; nucleotides not matched to a gene: 3. The CDR3 is 17 residues long. Germline assignment: CDR1 SGHNT and CDR2 YYREEE (reference sequence).

The chain combines TRBV10-3 with TRBJ2-7; 7 nucleotides agree with TRBD2. Germline V lookup: CDR1 ENHRY, CDR2 SYGVKD. The CDR3 extends over 12 amino acids. V was clipped by 9 bases and J by 3 bases; unmatched bases: 5. As DNA, the CDR3 is TGTGCCATAAGGGCGGGGGACTACGAGCAGTACTTC. It specifies CAIRAGDYEQYF.

The V gene is TRBV6-4, the J gene TRBJ2-1; D gene unclear. There are 14 residues in the CDR3. Germline V gives CDR1 MRHNA, CDR2 SNTAGT. With 7 bases removed from V and 0 bases from J, the gap between germline ends came to 10 bases. The CDR3 is CASMHTSSYNEQFF. CDR3 coding DNA: TGTGCCAGCATGCACACGAGCTCCTACAATGAGCAGTTCTTC.

This clone was counted only a few times. The CDR3 reads CAIKVAAGIGESGELFF. CDR3 bases: TGTGCCATCAAGGTGGCGGCGGGTATTGGGGAATCTGGGGAGCTGTTTTTT. The chain is built from TRBV10-3 and TRBJ2-2, with a weak D call TRBD2 (5 bases). Germline V gives CDR1 ENHRY, CDR2 SYGVKD. Deletions cut 7 bases from V and 8 bases from J, with 26 bases between. The CDR3 runs to 17 residues.

The rearrangement joins TRBV2 to TRBJ1-1; D remains ambiguous. The CDR3 has 13 residues. Germline CDR1 reads SNHLY; CDR2 reads FYNNEI. V was cut by 8 bases and J by 5 bases, with 15 bases left in between. CDR3 loop: CASCDREGTEAFF. The CDR3 DNA reads as TGTGCCAGCTGCGACCGAGAAGGGACTGAAGCTTTCTTT.

The J gene is TRBJ2-5, the V gene TRBV5-6, with D possibly matching TRBD1 (5 bases). The CDR3 is made up of 13 amino acids. V was cut by 4 bases and J by 5 bases, with 12 bases left in between. From germline, CDR1 is SGHDT and CDR2 YYEEEE. Written as DNA, the CDR3 is TGTGCCAGCAGCCCAGGGATTATGGAGACCCAGTACTTC. Amino acids: CASSPGIMETQYF.

V gene TRBV11-2 combines with J gene TRBJ2-7; TRBD1 might be the D (5 bases). This CDR3 has 13 residues. Germline CDR1 reads SGHAT; CDR2 reads FQNNGV. V lost 3 bases to trimming and J lost 3 bases, with 9 bases between them. The CDR3 DNA reads as TGTGCCAGCAGCTTCTGGCAGGGCTACGAGCAGTACTTC. It encodes CASSFWQGYEQYF.

The gene calls are TRBV4-1 and TRBJ1-4, with D hard to call. CDR3 length equals 16 residues. V dropped 1 base and J dropped 3 bases, with 12 bases sitting between them. CDR1 is MGHRA and CDR2 is YSYEKL in the germline V gene. The CDR3 sequence is CASSQVWQASNEKLFF. The CDR3 DNA follows: TGCGCCAGCAGCCAAGTTTGGCAAGCGTCTAATGAAAAACTGTTTTTT.

This clone was seen just once. Here the CDR3 reads CAWSVRDSPQEYF. CDR3 sequence (DNA): TGTGCCTGGAGTGTACGGGACAGCCCCCAAGAGTATTTT. J is TRBJ2-3 and V is TRBV30; 7 bases map to TRBD1. The V and J ends lost 0 bases and 13 bases, in that order; junction bases with no gene match: 10. Germline V gene data show CDR1 as GTSNPN and CDR2 as SVGIG (reference sequence). The CDR3 is 13 amino acids.

The J gene is TRBJ2-1, the V gene TRBV9; 10 bases are shared with TRBD2. The CDR3 extends over 15 amino acids. With V trimmed by 0 bases and J by 7 bases, 4 bases remained unmatched. Germline V gene data show CDR1 as SGDLS and CDR2 as YYNGEE. CDR3 sequence reads: CASSVDGTSVNEQFF. The CDR3 DNA follows: TGTGCCAGCAGCGTAGATGGGACTAGCGTGAATGAGCAGTTCTTC.